Following are 5 T cell receptor beta chains from one sample sequenced in a study of Tregs in tolerant kidney transplant recipients. Using immunoSEQ multiplex PCR, the repertoire was profiled, and TCRdb retains in-frame clones only, with some absent. The sample contains about 15,000 clones, around 80% of which appear only once. This specimen was Tregs from blood, taken before the transplant. These receptor sequences come from a human donor who received a combined kidney and bone marrow transplant.

The rearrangement links TRBV10-3 to TRBJ1-1, with D perhaps matching TRBD1 (5 bases). The CDR3 runs 15 residues. Per the germline V gene, CDR1 is ENHRY and CDR2 is SYGVKD. V lost 4 bases and J lost 0, with 12 bases in between. The CDR3 loop is CAISVGKGLNTEAFF. The CDR3 DNA sequence: TGTGCCATCAGTGTGGGCAAGGGGTTGAACACTGAAGCTTTCTTT.

J is TRBJ1-2 and V is TRBV9; 8 bases are a match to TRBD1. The CDR3 totals 12 residues. Trimming cost V 4 bases and J 8 bases; bases outside gene matches: 4. Germline loops: CDR1 SGDLS, CDR2 YYNGEE. The CDR3 DNA follows: TGTGCCAGCAGCAAAGACAGGGGCGGCTACACCTTC. This encodes CASSKDRGGYTF.

V and J are TRBV7-9 and TRBJ1-5, with D possibly matching TRBD1 (5 bases). Germline V gene lookup returns CDR1 SEHNR and CDR2 FQNEAQ (reference sequence). Trimming shortened V by 5 bases and J by 0 bases, and 20 bases separated the two germline ends. The CDR3 is 18 amino acids. As DNA, the CDR3 is TGTGCCAGCAGCCCCCTCCCGACAGCTTCCGATAGCAATCAGCCCCAGCATTTT. Its translation is CASSPLPTASDSNQPQHF.

The V gene is TRBV5-1, the J gene TRBJ2-2; a weak D match, TRBD2 (5 bases). V was trimmed by 4 bases and J by 2 bases, leaving 15 bases between them. The length of the CDR3 is 16 residues. Germline V CDR1 and CDR2: SGHRS, YFSETQ. CDR3 amino acids: CASSLLRDGNTGELFF. The CDR3 DNA sequence: TGCGCCAGCAGCCTCCTGAGGGATGGTAACACCGGGGAGCTGTTTTTT.

This clone appeared once. The chain links TRBV5-1 to TRBJ1-2; the match to TRBD1 covers 7 bases. Trimming cost V 3 bases and J 6 bases; bases outside gene matches: 14. The CDR3 runs to 16 residues. In germline, CDR1 is SGHRS, CDR2 YFSETQ. The CDR3 nucleotides are TGCGCCAGCAGCTGGGGGACAAACCGGGACAGAGATGGCTACACCTTC. Protein: CASSWGTNRDRDGYTF.